This TCR beta chain was identified in a study of T cells after yellow fever vaccination. Study as a whole: Fractions of limited cellularity were prepared by means of SMART-Seq v4 Ultra Low Input.

TCRdb passed the 5' RACE reads through MiXCR, listing each CDR3 protein once. The table lists 150,000 to 200,000 distinct CDR3 sequences, approximately 10% of them singletons. Germline values: CDR1 SGHDT, CDR2 YYEEEE. With 0 bases removed from V and 4 bases from J, the gap between germline ends came to 10 bases. The CDR3 is 14 amino acids. The rearrangement joins TRBV5-6 to TRBJ1-2, with no clear D. The source was CD8+ T cells sorted from PBMCs, collected 15 days after the yellow fever booster vaccination. The receptor was isolated from a man younger than 35 who received the YFV17D yellow fever vaccine. The CDR3: CASSLGLGSYGYTF. As DNA, the CDR3 is TGTGCCAGCAGCTTGGGATTAGGGTCCTATGGCTACACCTTC.